This T cell receptor (beta chain) originates from a study of shared clonotypes between healthy human individuals. Only in-frame clones appear in the TCRdb table, and some are missing; sequencing was by immunoSEQ multiplex PCR. The sample lists about 680,000 clones, roughly 72% occurring once. The sequence came from a young woman in good health. The sample was memory CD4+ T cells sorted from blood. The subset: CD45RA-negative fraction.

In DNA form, the CDR3 reads TGTGCCAGCAGTTACACCCAAGGCCATCCCACTGAGCAGTTCTTC. This encodes CASSYTQGHPTEQFF. J is TRBJ2-1 and V is TRBV6-5; D is uncertain. CDR3 length equals 15 residues. Germline V gene lookup returns CDR1 MNHEY and CDR2 SVGAGI. V shed 2 bases and J shed 9 bases, with 17 bases lying between them.